The clone carrying this T cell receptor beta chain was seen only once. This specimen comes from a study of PD-L1 blockade in urothelial cancer. On the study more broadly: About 85% of the roughly 29 patients comprised males who had bladder-origin urothelial cancer. There were a median of around 140,000 T cells in blood samples. Prior chemotherapy in patients spanned 0 to 3 regimens.

The sample's time point: pretreatment peripheral blood. Urothelial carcinoma affected the patients, and it was locally advanced or metastatic. Profiling relied on immunoSEQ multiplex PCR, and the TCRdb table lists in-frame clones only, not all of them. The sample holds 70,000 to 90,000 clones, approximately 81% seen once. V dropped 4 bases and J dropped 5; count of bases not matched to a gene: 6. Germline V CDR1 and CDR2: MGHRA, YSYEKL. The CDR3 covers 16 residues. The source material was PBMCs, sampled around atezolizumab (anti-PD-L1) treatment. The clonotype was recovered from a man between 60 and 75 years old with urothelial cancer. The chain joins TRBV4-1 to TRBJ2-3; 13 bases match TRBD2. The CDR3 coding sequence is TGCGCCAGCAGCCGAAGACTAGCGGGGGGATTAGATACGCAGTATTTT. Its translation: CASSRRLAGGLDTQYF.